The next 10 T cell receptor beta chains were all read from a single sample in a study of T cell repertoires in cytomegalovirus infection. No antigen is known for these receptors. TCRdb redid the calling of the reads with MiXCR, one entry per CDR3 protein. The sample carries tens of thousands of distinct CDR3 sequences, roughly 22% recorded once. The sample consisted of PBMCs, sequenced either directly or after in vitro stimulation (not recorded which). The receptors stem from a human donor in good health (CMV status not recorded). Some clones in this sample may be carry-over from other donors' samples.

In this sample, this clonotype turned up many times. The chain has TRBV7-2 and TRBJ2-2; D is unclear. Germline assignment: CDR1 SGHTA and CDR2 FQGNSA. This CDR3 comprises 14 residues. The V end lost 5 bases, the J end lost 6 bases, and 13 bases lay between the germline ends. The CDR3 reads CASSRKSAAGELFF. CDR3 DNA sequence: TGTGCCAGCAGCCGGAAATCGGCCGCCGGGGAGCTGTTTTTT.

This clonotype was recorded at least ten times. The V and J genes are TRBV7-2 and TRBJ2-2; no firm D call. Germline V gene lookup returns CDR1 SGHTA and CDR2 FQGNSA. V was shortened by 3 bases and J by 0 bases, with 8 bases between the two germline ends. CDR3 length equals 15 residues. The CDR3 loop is CASSLGGANTGELFF. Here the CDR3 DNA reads TGTGCCAGCAGCTTGGGCGGCGCGAACACCGGGGAGCTGTTTTTT.

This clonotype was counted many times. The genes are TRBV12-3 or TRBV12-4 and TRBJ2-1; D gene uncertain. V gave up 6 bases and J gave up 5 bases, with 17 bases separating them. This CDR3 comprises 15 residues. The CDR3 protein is CASSAQTRWHNEQFF. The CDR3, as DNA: TGTGCCAGCAGCGCACAAACCAGGTGGCACAATGAGCAGTTCTTC.

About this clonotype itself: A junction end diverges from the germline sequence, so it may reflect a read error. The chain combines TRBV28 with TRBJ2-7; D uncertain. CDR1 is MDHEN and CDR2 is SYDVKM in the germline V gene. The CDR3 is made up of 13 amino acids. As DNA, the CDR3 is TGTGCCAACAGTCCTCCAGCAACCTACGAGCAGTACTTC. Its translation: CANSPPATYEQYF.

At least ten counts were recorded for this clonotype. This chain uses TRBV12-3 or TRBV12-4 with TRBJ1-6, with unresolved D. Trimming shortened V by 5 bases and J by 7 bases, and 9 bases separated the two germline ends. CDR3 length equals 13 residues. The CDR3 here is CASSLGANSPLHF. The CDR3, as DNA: TGTGCCAGCAGTCTCGGAGCGAATTCACCCCTCCACTTT.

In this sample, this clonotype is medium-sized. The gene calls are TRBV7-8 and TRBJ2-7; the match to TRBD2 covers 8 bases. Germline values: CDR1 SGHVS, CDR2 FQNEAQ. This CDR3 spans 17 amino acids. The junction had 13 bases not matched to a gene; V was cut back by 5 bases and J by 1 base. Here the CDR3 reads CASSPKATSGSSYEQYF. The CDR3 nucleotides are TGTGCCAGCAGCCCAAAGGCCACTAGCGGTTCTTCCTACGAGCAGTACTTC.

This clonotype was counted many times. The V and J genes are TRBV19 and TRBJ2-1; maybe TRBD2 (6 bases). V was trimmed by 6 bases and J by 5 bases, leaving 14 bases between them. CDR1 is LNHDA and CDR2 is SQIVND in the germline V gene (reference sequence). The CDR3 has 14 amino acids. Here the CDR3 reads CASRSVAENNEQFF. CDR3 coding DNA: TGTGCCAGTAGGTCAGTAGCGGAAAACAATGAGCAGTTCTTC.

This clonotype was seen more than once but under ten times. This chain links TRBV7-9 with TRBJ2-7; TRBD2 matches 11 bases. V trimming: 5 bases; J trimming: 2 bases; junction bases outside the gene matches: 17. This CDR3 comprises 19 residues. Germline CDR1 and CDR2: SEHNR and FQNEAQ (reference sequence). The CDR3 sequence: CASSKAGSSGGPGPYEQYF. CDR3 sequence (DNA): TGTGCCAGCAGCAAAGCGGGATCTAGCGGGGGGCCGGGGCCCTACGAGCAGTACTTC.

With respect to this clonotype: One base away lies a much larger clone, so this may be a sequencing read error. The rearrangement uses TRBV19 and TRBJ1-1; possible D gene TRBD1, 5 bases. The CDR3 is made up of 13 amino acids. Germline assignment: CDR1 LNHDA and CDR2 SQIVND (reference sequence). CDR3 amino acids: CANSKGPITEAFF. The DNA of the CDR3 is TGTGCCAATAGTAAGGGACCGATCACTGAAGCTTTCTTT.

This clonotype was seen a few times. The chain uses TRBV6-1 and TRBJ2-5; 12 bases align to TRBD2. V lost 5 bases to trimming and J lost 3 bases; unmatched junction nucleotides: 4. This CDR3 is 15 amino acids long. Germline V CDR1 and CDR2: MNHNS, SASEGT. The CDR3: CASSMGLAGEETQYF. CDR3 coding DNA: TGTGCCAGCAGTATGGGACTAGCGGGTGAAGAGACCCAGTACTTC.